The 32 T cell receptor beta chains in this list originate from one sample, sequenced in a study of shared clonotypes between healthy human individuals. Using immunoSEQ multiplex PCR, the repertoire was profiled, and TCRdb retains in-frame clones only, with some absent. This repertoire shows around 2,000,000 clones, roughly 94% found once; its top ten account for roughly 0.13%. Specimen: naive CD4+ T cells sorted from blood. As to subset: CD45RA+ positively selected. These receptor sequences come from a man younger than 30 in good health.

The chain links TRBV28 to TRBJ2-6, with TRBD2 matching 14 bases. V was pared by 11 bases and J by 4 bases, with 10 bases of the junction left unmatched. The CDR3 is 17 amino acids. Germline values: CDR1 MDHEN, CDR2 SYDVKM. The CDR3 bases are TGTGCCCCCAGACGGACTAGCGGGGGGCAGGGGGCCAACGTCCTGACTTTC. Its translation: CAPRRTSGGQGANVLTF.

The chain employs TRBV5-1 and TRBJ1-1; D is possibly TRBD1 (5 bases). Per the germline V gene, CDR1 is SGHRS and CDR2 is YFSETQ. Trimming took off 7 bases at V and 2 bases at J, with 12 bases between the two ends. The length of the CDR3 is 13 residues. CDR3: CASRLQANTEAFF. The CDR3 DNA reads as TGCGCCAGCCGACTACAGGCCAACACTGAAGCTTTCTTT.

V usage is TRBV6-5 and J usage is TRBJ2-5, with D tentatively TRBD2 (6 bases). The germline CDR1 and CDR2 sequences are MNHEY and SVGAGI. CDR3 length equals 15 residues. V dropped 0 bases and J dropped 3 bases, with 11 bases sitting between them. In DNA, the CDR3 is TGTGCCAGCAGTTACTCGGGTAGCGGAAAAGAGACCCAGTACTTC. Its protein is CASSYSGSGKETQYF.

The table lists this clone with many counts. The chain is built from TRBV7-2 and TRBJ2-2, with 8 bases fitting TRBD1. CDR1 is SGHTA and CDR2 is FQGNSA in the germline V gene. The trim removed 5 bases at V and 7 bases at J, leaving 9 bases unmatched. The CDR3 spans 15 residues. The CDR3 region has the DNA TGTGCCAGCAGCATCGGGACAGGAACCGGCGGGGAGCTGTTTTTT. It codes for CASSIGTGTGGELFF.

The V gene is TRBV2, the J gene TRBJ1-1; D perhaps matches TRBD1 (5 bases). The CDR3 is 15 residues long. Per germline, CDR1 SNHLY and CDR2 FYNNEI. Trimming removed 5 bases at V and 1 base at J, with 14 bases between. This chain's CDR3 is CASSLNSQGNTEAFF. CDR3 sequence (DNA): TGTGCCAGCAGTTTGAACTCCCAGGGGAACACTGAAGCTTTCTTT.

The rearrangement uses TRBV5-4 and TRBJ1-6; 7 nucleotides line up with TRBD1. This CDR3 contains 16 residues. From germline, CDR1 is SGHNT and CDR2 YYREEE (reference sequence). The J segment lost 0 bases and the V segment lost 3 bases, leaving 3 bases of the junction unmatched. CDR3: CASSSGQDSYNSPLHF. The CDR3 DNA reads TGTGCCAGCAGCTCCGGACAGGACTCCTATAATTCACCCCTCCACTTT. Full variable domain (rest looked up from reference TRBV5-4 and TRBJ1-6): ETGVTQSPTHLIKTRGQQVTLRCSSQSGHNTVSWYQQALGQGPQFIFQYYREEENGRGNFPPRFSGLQFPNYSSELNVNALELDDSALYLCASSSGQDSYNSPLHFGNGTRLTVT.

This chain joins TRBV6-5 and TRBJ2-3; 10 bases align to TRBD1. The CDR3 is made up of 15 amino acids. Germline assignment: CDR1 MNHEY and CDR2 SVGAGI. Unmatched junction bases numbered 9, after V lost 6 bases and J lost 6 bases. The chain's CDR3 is CASSPSGTGVDTQYF. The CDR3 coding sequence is TGTGCCAGCAGCCCATCCGGGACAGGGGTGGATACGCAGTATTTT.

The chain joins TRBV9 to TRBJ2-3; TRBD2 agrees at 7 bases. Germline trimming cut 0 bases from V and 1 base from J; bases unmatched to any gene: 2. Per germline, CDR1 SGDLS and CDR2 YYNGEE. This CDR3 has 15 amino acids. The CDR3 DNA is TGTGCCAGCAGCGTAGCTAGCGGCCGCACAGATACGCAGTATTTT. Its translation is CASSVASGRTDTQYF.

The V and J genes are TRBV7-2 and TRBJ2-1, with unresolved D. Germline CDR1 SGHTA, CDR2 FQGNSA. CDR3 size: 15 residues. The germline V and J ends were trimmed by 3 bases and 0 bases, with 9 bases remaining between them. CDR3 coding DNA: TGTGCCAGCAGCTTGTCCTCCTTCTCCTACAATGAGCAGTTCTTC. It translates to CASSLSSFSYNEQFF.

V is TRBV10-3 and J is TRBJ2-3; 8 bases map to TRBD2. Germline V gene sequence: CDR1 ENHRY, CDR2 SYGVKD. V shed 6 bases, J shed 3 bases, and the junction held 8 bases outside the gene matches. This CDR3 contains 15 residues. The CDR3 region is CAIRDLAGRTDTQYF. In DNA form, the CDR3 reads TGTGCCATCAGGGACCTAGCGGGTAGGACAGATACGCAGTATTTT.

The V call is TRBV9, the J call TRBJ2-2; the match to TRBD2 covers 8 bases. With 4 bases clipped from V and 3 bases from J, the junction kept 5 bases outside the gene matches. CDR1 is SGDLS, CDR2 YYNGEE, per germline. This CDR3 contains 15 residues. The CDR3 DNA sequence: TGTGCCAGCAGCTATGCCGGGGGGGACACCGGGGAGCTGTTTTTT. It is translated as CASSYAGGDTGELFF.

The CDR3: CASSYQTSGRNEQFF. CDR3 nucleotide sequence: TGTGCCAGCAGTTACCAGACTAGCGGGAGGAATGAGCAGTTCTTC. The genes are TRBV6-5 and TRBJ2-1, with TRBD2 matching over 13 bases. The V segment lost 2 bases and the J segment 7 bases; nucleotides outside the gene matches: 2. CDR1 and CDR2 (germline): MNHEY, SVGAGI. The CDR3 has 15 residues.

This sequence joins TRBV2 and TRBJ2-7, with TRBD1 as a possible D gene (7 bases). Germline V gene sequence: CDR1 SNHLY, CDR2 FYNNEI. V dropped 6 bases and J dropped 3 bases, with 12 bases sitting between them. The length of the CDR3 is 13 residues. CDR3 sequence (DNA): TGTGCCAGCAGCAGGGGGGAATACTACGAGCAGTACTTC. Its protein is CASSRGEYYEQYF.

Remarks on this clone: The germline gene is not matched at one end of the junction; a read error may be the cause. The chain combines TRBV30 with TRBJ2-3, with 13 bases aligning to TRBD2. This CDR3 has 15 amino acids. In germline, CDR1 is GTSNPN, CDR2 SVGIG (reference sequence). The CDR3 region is CASSRTSGSPDTQYF. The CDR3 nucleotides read TGCGCCAGCAGCCGGACTAGCGGGAGCCCAGATACGCAGTATTTT.

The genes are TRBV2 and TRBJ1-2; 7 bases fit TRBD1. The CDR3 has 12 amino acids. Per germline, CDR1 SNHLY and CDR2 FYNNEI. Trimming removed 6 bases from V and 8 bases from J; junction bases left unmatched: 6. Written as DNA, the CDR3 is TGTGCCAGCAGCCGACAGGGTAGGGGCTACACCTTC. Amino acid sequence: CASSRQGRGYTF.

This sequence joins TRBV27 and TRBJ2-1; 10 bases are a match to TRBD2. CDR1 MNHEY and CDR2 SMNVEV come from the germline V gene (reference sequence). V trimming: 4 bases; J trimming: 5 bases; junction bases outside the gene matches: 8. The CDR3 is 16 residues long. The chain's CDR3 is CASSSSGSPLHNEQFF. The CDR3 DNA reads TGTGCCAGCAGTTCTAGCGGGAGCCCACTCCACAATGAGCAGTTCTTC.

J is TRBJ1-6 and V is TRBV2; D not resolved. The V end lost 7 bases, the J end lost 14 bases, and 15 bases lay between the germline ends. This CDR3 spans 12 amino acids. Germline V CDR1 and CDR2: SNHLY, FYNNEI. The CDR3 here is CASNTEGSTLHF. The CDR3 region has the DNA TGTGCCAGCAATACGGAAGGGAGCACCCTCCACTTT. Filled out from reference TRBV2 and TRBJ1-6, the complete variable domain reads EPEVTQTPSHQVTQMGQEVILRCVPISNHLYFYWYRQILGQKVEFLVSFYNNEISEKSEIFDDQFSVERPDGSNFTLKIRSTKLEDSAMYFCASNTEGSTLHFGNGTRLTVT.

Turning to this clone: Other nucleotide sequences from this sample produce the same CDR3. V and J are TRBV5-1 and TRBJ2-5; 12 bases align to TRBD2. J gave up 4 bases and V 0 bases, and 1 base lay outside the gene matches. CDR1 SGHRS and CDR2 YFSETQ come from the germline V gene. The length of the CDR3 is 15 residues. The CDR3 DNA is TGCGCCAGCAGCTTGGGACTAGCGGGAGTAGAGACCCAGTACTTC. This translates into CASSLGLAGVETQYF.

CDR3 nucleotides: TGTGCCATCAGTTCGGACAGAGGGAACACTGAAGCTTTCTTT. Translated, it gives CAISSDRGNTEAFF. This chain uses TRBV10-3 with TRBJ1-1; a weak D match, TRBD1 (6 bases). The CDR3 has 14 residues. CDR1 ENHRY and CDR2 SYGVKD come from the germline V gene. V dropped 5 bases and J dropped 1 base, with 11 bases sitting between them.

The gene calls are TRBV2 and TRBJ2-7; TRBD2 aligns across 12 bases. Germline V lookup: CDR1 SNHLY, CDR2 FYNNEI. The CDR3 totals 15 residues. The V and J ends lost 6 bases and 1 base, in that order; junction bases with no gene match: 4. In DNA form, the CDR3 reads TGTGCCAGCAGGGGGACTAGCGGGCTTTCCTACGAGCAGTACTTC. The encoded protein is CASRGTSGLSYEQYF.

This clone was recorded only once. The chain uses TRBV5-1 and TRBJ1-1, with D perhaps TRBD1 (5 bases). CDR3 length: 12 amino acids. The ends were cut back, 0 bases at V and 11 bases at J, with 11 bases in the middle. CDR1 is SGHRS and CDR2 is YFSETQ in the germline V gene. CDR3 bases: TGCGCCAGCAGCTTGGTAGGGGATGACGCTTTCTTT. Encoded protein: CASSLVGDDAFF.

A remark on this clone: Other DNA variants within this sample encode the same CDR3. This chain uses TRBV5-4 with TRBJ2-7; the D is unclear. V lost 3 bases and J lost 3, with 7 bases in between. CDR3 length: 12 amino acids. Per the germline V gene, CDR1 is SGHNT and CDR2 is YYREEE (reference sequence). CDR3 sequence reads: CASSSPGYEQYF. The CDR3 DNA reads TGTGCCAGCAGCTCCCCCGGCTACGAGCAGTACTTC.

CDR3 sequence (DNA): TGTGCCAGCAGTGACCGGACAGGGGTAGAGACCCAGTACTTC. Translated: CASSDRTGVETQYF. V and J are TRBV2 and TRBJ2-5; 9 nucleotides align to TRBD1. Germline lookup yields CDR1 SNHLY and CDR2 FYNNEI. The CDR3 sequence is 14 residues long. Trimming removed 3 bases from V and 4 bases from J; junction bases left unmatched: 3.

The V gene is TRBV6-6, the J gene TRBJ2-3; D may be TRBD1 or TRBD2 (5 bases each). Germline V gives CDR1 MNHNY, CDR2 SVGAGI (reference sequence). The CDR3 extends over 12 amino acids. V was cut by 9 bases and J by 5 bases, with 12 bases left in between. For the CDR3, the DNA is TGTGCCAGTGAGGGGCAAATAGATACGCAGTATTTT. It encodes CASEGQIDTQYF.

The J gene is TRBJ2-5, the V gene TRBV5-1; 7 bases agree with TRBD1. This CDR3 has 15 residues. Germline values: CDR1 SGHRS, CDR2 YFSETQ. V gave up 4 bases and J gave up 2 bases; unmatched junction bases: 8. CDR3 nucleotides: TGCGCCAGCAGCGTTGGACCGACAGGGCAAGAGACCCAGTACTTC. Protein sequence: CASSVGPTGQETQYF.

The CDR3: CASNVGTYEQYF. DNA for the CDR3: TGTGCCAGCAATGTCGGCACCTACGAGCAGTACTTC. The gene calls are TRBV2 and TRBJ2-7, with no clear D. Germline V lookup: CDR1 SNHLY, CDR2 FYNNEI. The V end was cut by 7 bases, the J end by 2 bases, with 9 bases between. The CDR3 covers 12 residues.

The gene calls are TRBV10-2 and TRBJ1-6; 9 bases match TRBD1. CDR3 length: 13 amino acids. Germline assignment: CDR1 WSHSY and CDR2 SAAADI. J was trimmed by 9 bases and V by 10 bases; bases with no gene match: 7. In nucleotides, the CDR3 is TGCGCCACCAAGGGACAGGGAGCTTCACCCCTCCACTTT. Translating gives CATKGQGASPLHF.

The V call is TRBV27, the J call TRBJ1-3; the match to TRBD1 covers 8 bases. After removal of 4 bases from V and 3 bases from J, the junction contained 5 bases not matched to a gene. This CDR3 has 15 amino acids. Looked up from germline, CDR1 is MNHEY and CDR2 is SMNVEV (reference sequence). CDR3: CASSSRQGFGNTIYF. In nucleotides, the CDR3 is TGTGCCAGCAGTTCCCGACAGGGGTTTGGAAACACCATATATTTT.

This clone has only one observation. The CDR3 region has the DNA TGCGCCAGCAGCCAAGAAGAAAGCAGGGCCTGGAGCGAGCAGTACTTC. This sequence encodes CASSQEESRAWSEQYF. The chain joins TRBV4-3 to TRBJ2-7, with a possible D match to TRBD1 (5 bases). This CDR3 is built from 16 residues. V was shortened by 0 bases and J by 6 bases, with 18 bases between the two germline ends. The germline gives CDR1 LGHNA, CDR2 YSLEER.

The CDR3 DNA follows: TGTGCCTGGACTAGGGACAGGGGGAATGGCTACACCTTC. Protein: CAWTRDRGNGYTF. The chain carries TRBV30 and TRBJ1-2, with TRBD1 identical over 11 bases. From germline, CDR1 is GTSNPN and CDR2 SVGIG (reference sequence). With V trimmed by 4 bases and J by 6 bases, 4 bases remained unmatched. This CDR3 contains 13 residues.

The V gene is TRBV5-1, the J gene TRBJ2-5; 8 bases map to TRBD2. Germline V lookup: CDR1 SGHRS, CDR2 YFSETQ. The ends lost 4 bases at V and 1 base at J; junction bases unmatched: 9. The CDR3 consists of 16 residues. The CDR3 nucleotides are TGCGCCAGCAGCCGTCGGGGCGGGGGGCTCCAAGAGACCCAGTACTTC. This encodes CASSRRGGGLQETQYF.

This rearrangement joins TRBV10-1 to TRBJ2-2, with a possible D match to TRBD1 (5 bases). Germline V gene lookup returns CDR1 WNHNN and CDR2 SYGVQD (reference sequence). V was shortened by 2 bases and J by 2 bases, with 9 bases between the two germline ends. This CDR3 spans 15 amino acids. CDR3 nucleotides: TGCGCCAGCAGTGAGCGCCAGGGAAACACCGGGGAGCTGTTTTTT. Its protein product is CASSERQGNTGELFF.